This T cell receptor (beta chain) derives from a study of blood T cells in healthy people across ages. PCR was performed a second time for roughly 7 to 11 cycles using a sample-barcoded 5' primer and a J-beta primer mix. TCRdb redid the calling of the 5' RACE reads with MiXCR, one entry per CDR3 protein. The data show some 760,000 distinct CDR3 sequences, with 20% to 30% seen just once and 9.4% held by the top ten. These data also formed part of another study, on T cells of mothers and their children.

The sequence derives from a boy between 5 and 17 years old in good health. The sample comprised blood.

This chain's CDR3 is CASSNRDTGELFF. CDR3 in DNA: TGTGCCAGCAGCAACAGGGACACCGGGGAGCTGTTTTTT. The V call is TRBV12-3 or TRBV12-4, the J call TRBJ2-2; the D gene is possibly TRBD1 (6 bases). The CDR3 is 13 amino acids. Trimming took off 6 bases at V and 3 bases at J, with 8 bases between the two ends.